Only a few counts were recorded for the clone carrying this TCR beta chain. Its specificity is not known. Of the isolated RNA, all was reverse transcribed, and so the sequenced material was expressed TCRB transcripts. Roughly 3.5 million reads per sample on average were obtained from naive, central memory and regulatory T cell samples. Data came from immunoSEQ multiplex PCR; TCRdb stores just in-frame clones and leaves some out. The sample has 430,000 or so clones, approximately 10% seen once. The data were obtained in a study of beta chain features in type 1 diabetes. Study outcomes and limitations: For cells with high TCR expression, cDNA sequencing could yield over-representation. For type 1 diabetes patients, VDJ junctions showed fewer insertions and more deletions.

Germline V gene lookup returns CDR1 SEHNR and CDR2 FQNEAQ (reference sequence). The CDR3 is made up of 15 amino acids. Trimming cost V 3 bases and J 6 bases, with 17 bases left between them. The V gene is TRBV7-9, the J gene TRBJ1-2; D might be TRBD1 (5 bases). This clonotype originated in a woman aged 18-29 years in good health. Sequenced: naive CD4+ T cells from blood. The CDR3: CASSLAGGTRNGYTF. CDR3 bases: TGTGCCAGCAGCTTGGCTGGGGGGACGCGCAATGGCTACACCTTC.